This T cell receptor (beta chain) was identified during a study of identical twins (dated by TCRdb to the mid-2010s). Background for the entire study: The study deep-sequenced TCR alpha and beta repertoires from monozygotic twins, unrelated adults of various ages and cord blood to test whether fetal clonotypes persist. To rule out contamination, replicate twin experiments were performed at different times with different library preparation protocols.

According to the germline V gene, CDR1 reads MGHRA and CDR2 reads YSYEKL. From cysteine to phenylalanine, the CDR3 is 17 amino acids long. The only DNA kept is the CDR3, 51 bases in frame from the first base. The V end gives up 3 bases and the J end 10 bases, leaving 9 bases in the junction not matched to a gene. Every donor in the study was a healthy Caucasian. Three pairs of female monozygotic twins, all aged about 18 to 30 years, were included in the twin cohort. CD4+ and CD8+ T cell populations were isolated with positive isolation kits from Invitrogen. Note on this clonotype: Its antigen is unknown. No much larger clone is present one base from it, and per-base qualities are unavailable.

The library was made by 5' RACE. Instrument on record: Illumina HiSeq 2000. A universal primer binding site was introduced by template switching, and a unique molecular identifier was present in the final cDNA, enabling accurate counting of TCR cDNA molecules. Specific primers in the conserved constant-segment region were used to synthesize first-strand cDNA for the TCR alpha and beta chains. To control for contamination, each cDNA library was double barcoded with a SMART-Mk sample barcode plus Illumina barcodes. Two successive PCR steps introduced TruSeq adapter sequences along with Illumina sample barcodes. TCR alpha and beta cDNA libraries were sequenced on the Illumina HiSeq platform with custom primers. On the authors' methods: Unique molecular identifiers were extracted from raw reads with MiGEC, and CDR3 positions were determined with MiXCR. Recombination models were inferred per individual with the repgenHMM and IGoR tools using an EM algorithm. The tcR package in R was used for shared clonotype analysis, with sharing normalized by the product of cloneset sizes. Out-of-frame nonproductive sequences were analyzed to study raw recombination free of thymic and clonal selection effects. Using fastp trimming at Q25 and MiXCR clonotype assembly, TCRdb reanalyzed the public sequencing data and kept in-frame beta chains. CDR3 protein sequences are deduplicated, and each keeps its most common genes and DNA. The V and J calls here are based on TCRdb, not the publication. Across this sample there are around 550,000 distinct CDR3 sequences, with nearly 15% seen only once. The ten largest clones represent 0.35% to 0.45% of the sample.

Study-level results and caveats: A weaker excess of twin sharing was found in beta out-of-frame sequences because the signal-to-noise ratio was lowered by fewer shared sequences. In monozygotic twins, out-of-frame TCR alpha sharing was systematically underestimated by recombination models, although the models agreed with sharing between unrelated individuals. Out-of-frame TCR alpha sequences shared between twins showed an excess of low generation-probability sequences compared with coincidental sharing between unrelated individuals. Invariant T cells such as MAIT and iNKT could partly confound zero-insertion analyses, though diverse VJ usage argued against this for most clonotypes. Abundant cord blood beta clonotypes had fewer insertions, young adult naive repertoires showed a similar but weaker trend, and memory repertoires showed no such trend. Conclusions relied on cross-sectional statistical analysis, since the same donors could not be followed over many years.

The same sample was also studied in work on yellow fever vaccine responses in identical twins. The second paper states: The T cell response to vaccination in identical twins was reported by the authors to appear partly convergent and partly personalized. In identical twins, the study followed T cell clones that responded to the vaccine with precision.

The V and J segments used are TRBV4-1 and TRBJ2-1; 16 junctional bases match TRBD2. Sequencing was done on a sample of CD4+ T cells sorted from blood. This sequence originates from a young woman in good health. The DNA sequence is TGCGCCAGCAGCCACCCCGGGGGGACTAGCGGGGGGGTGGAGCAGTTCTTC. It encodes CASSHPGGTSGGVEQFF.